These 30 T cell receptor beta chains originate from one sample sequenced in a study of T cell repertoires in cytomegalovirus infection. TCRdb reprocessed the reads via MiXCR and lists one record per CDR3 protein. The sample carries some 500,000 distinct CDR3 sequences, about 33% recorded once. Antigens of these TCRs are unknown. Sample: cultured PBMCs, taken from culture after CMV antigen stimulation. Receptors were obtained from a human donor in good health (CMV status not recorded). Some clones in this sample may be carry-over from other donors' samples.

This clonotype was picked up many times. The chain carries TRBV7-2 and TRBJ2-3; D not resolved. Germline CDR1 reads SGHTA; CDR2 reads FQGNSA. This CDR3 comprises 15 residues. V gave up 3 bases and J gave up 1 base, with 11 bases separating them. The CDR3, as DNA: TGTGCCAGCAGCTTCGTCTCTGGGGGCACAGATACGCAGTATTTT. This translates into CASSFVSGGTDTQYF.

Here the CDR3 DNA reads TGTGCCAGCAGCCCGGGCCGAGGTCGAAGAAAAGGCTACACCTTC. Amino acids: CASSPGRGRRKGYTF. The chain employs TRBV7-2 and TRBJ1-2; D is undetermined. The V and J ends lost 5 bases and 8 bases respectively, with 21 bases between them. The CDR3 runs 15 residues. Per germline, CDR1 SGHTA and CDR2 FQGNSA.

This clonotype was recorded a few times. V is TRBV7-8 and J is TRBJ2-7; 8 bases line up with TRBD2. Germline values: CDR1 SGHVS, CDR2 FQNEAQ. With V trimmed by 5 bases and J by 6 bases, 12 bases remained unmatched. The CDR3 spans 15 residues. For the CDR3, the DNA is TGTGCCAGCAGCGCCCCCGGGGGGGGAAGCGGCGAGCAGTACTTC. Translated: CASSAPGGGSGEQYF.

This clonotype appeared a few times. The rearrangement links TRBV12-5 to TRBJ2-7; a possible D gene is TRBD1 (6 bases). CDR1 and CDR2 from the germline V gene are LGHNT and FRNRAP. This CDR3 is built from 13 residues. Trimming stripped 4 bases from V and 6 bases from J, with 13 bases between. The CDR3 loop reads CASGWGQKGEQYV. CDR3 sequence (DNA): TGTGCTAGTGGTTGGGGACAAAAAGGCGAGCAGTACGTC.

On this clonotype: The junction does not match germline at one end; this may be a read error. The genes are TRBV7-6 and TRBJ2-1, with 10 bases matching TRBD2. The CDR3 has 20 amino acids. Germline CDR1 is SGHVS and CDR2 is FNYEAQ. The CDR3 DNA is TGTGCTAGCAGCTTAGCAGGACTAGCGGCCAGGTGGAGCTCCTACAATGAGCAGTTCTTC. This translates into CASSLAGLAARWSSYNEQFF.

This clonotype was observed once. V is TRBV7-3 and J is TRBJ2-5; D could derive from TRBD1 or TRBD2 (5 bases each). The ends were cut back, 7 bases at V and 2 bases at J, with 17 bases in the middle. The CDR3 has 15 amino acids. CDR1 SGHTA and CDR2 FQGTGA come from the germline V gene. CDR3 region: CASTPGLAEQETQYF. The CDR3 coding sequence is TGTGCCAGCACCCCGGGGCTAGCAGAACAAGAGACCCAGTACTTC.

There are a few counts of this clonotype. The chain carries TRBV30 and TRBJ2-3, with 8 bases that match TRBD1. CDR1 is GTSNPN, CDR2 SVGIG, per germline (reference sequence). This CDR3 region has 14 residues. V was clipped by 3 bases and J by 5 bases; unmatched bases: 7. The DNA of the CDR3 is TGTGCCTGGAGGGACAGGGCGGGTGGAGATACGCAGTATTTT. Translation: CAWRDRAGGDTQYF.

The chain has TRBV27 and TRBJ2-7, with 7 bases identical to TRBD1. The V gene end was trimmed by 8 bases and the J gene end by 3 bases; junction bases not matched to a gene: 7. This CDR3 is built from 13 residues. CDR1 and CDR2 from the germline V gene are MNHEY and SMNVEV (reference sequence). The CDR3 region has the DNA TGTGCCAGCCGTCCGACAGGGTACTACGAGCAGTACTTC. This gives the protein CASRPTGYYEQYF.

The chain has TRBV5-1 and TRBJ2-1; 14 positions agree with TRBD2. The CDR3 spans 16 residues. Germline V gene data show CDR1 as SGHRS and CDR2 as YFSETQ. The V segment lost 2 bases and the J segment 6 bases; nucleotides outside the gene matches: 4. CDR3 residues: CASSFGGLAGGNEQFF. The CDR3 DNA follows: TGCGCCAGCAGCTTTGGTGGACTAGCGGGAGGCAATGAGCAGTTCTTC.

The chain carries TRBV30 and TRBJ2-7; 12 bases map to TRBD1. The CDR3 covers 14 residues. V lost 5 bases and J lost 3; bases outside the gene matches: 5. Germline CDR1 and CDR2: GTSNPN and SVGIG (reference sequence). The CDR3 is CAWAGTGGFYEQYF. CDR3 bases: TGTGCCTGGGCCGGGACAGGGGGCTTCTACGAGCAGTACTTC.

The chain is built from TRBV7-2 and TRBJ1-2; the D is unclear. V lost 4 bases to trimming and J lost 2 bases, with 14 bases between them. The CDR3 runs to 15 residues. Looked up from germline, CDR1 is SGHTA and CDR2 is FQGNSA. The CDR3 spells CASSSDGQLNYGYTF. In nucleotides, the CDR3 is TGTGCCAGCAGCTCCGACGGGCAATTAAACTATGGCTACACCTTC.

This clonotype occurred a few times. The chain has TRBV5-4 and TRBJ1-1, with D unclear. The V and J ends lost 0 bases and 6 bases respectively, with 9 bases between them. CDR1 and CDR2 (germline): SGHNT, YYREEE (reference sequence). The CDR3 has 13 amino acids. The CDR3 is CASSLATNSEAFF. The CDR3 DNA follows: TGTGCCAGCAGCTTGGCGACAAACTCTGAAGCTTTCTTT.

The chain combines TRBV6-2 or TRBV6-3 with TRBJ2-1; TRBD2 matches at 12 bases. CDR1 is MNHEY, CDR2 SVGEGT, per germline. This CDR3 region has 22 residues. The J segment lost 1 base and the V segment lost 2 bases, leaving 18 bases of the junction unmatched. CDR3 sequence reads: CASSYRPWSSGRARGSYNEQFF. CDR3 nucleotides: TGTGCCAGCAGTTACCGACCGTGGTCTAGCGGGAGGGCCCGAGGGTCCTACAATGAGCAGTTCTTC.

The chain employs TRBV12-3 or TRBV12-4 and TRBJ1-1, with D possibly matching TRBD1 (5 bases). Trimming pared 7 bases from V and 5 bases from J, leaving 14 bases between. The CDR3 runs to 13 residues. The CDR3 is CASTLLGGTEAFF. CDR3 DNA: TGTGCCAGCACTCTTTTGGGGGGAACTGAAGCTTTCTTT.

V and J are TRBV24-1 and TRBJ1-5, with D tentatively TRBD1 (5 bases). Per the germline V gene, CDR1 is KGHDR and CDR2 is SFDVKD. The CDR3 length is 16 residues. Between the trimmed V and J ends, which lost 1 base and 5 bases, there was a span of 14 bases. DNA of the CDR3: TGTGCCACCAGTGATTTCGGGGCACGTTGGGATCAGCCCCAGCATTTT. Translated: CATSDFGARWDQPQHF.

The gene calls are TRBV20-1 and TRBJ1-1; no firm D call. The V and J ends lost 5 bases and 3 bases respectively, with 13 bases between them. Germline V CDR1 and CDR2: DFQATT, SNEGSKA (reference sequence). There are 13 residues in the CDR3. The CDR3 DNA follows: TGCAGTGCTCCTTCCCGGTGGGACACTGAAGCTTTCTTT. Amino acid sequence: CSAPSRWDTEAFF.

This clonotype came up a few times. This sequence joins TRBV7-2 and TRBJ1-5, with TRBD1 as a possible D gene (5 bases). In germline, CDR1 is SGHTA, CDR2 FQGNSA. This CDR3 contains 15 residues. The germline V and J ends were trimmed by 3 bases and 0 bases, with 9 bases remaining between them. CDR3 amino acids: CASSFSGFSNQPQHF. In DNA form, the CDR3 reads TGTGCCAGCAGCTTTTCAGGGTTTAGCAATCAGCCCCAGCATTTT. Complete variable domain (other parts from reference TRBV7-2 and TRBJ1-5): GAGVSQSPSNKVTEKGKDVELRCDPISGHTALYWYRQSLGQGLEFLIYFQGNSAPDKSGLPSDRFSAERTGGSVSTLTIQRTQQEDSAVYLCASSFSGFSNQPQHFGDGTRLSIL.

The chain uses TRBV12-3 or TRBV12-4 and TRBJ1-1; D gene ambiguous. V gave up 7 bases and J gave up 5 bases, with 11 bases separating them. The CDR3 has 12 residues. CDR3 sequence reads: CASKQAGTEAFF. CDR3 sequence (DNA): TGTGCCAGCAAGCAGGCTGGGACTGAAGCTTTCTTT.

This clonotype was observed many times. The V and J genes are TRBV7-2 and TRBJ2-7; 12 nucleotides align to TRBD2. The CDR3 covers 15 residues. The V and J ends lost 5 bases and 3 bases, in that order; junction bases with no gene match: 5. From germline, CDR1 is SGHTA and CDR2 FQGNSA. CDR3 region: CASSQGLAGYYEQYV. Written as DNA, the CDR3 is TGTGCCAGCAGCCAGGGACTAGCGGGCTACTACGAGCAGTACGTC.

V usage is TRBV7-2 and J usage is TRBJ2-3; no firm D call. This CDR3 comprises 16 residues. Germline V gene data show CDR1 as SGHTA and CDR2 as FQGNSA. Trimming shortened V by 1 base and J by 5 bases, and 16 bases separated the two germline ends. The CDR3 nucleotides read TGTGCCAGCAGCTTAGATGTCTCCGATTTGGTAGATACGCAGTATTTT. Protein sequence: CASSLDVSDLVDTQYF.

The V call is TRBV5-4, the J call TRBJ2-2; weak D call: TRBD1 (6 bases). The CDR3 is 16 amino acids. Trimming stripped 0 bases from V and 2 bases from J, with 11 bases between. The germline V gene encodes CDR1 SGHNT and CDR2 YYREEE (reference sequence). Written as DNA, the CDR3 is TGTGCCAGCAGCTTGGATCCAGGGGCCAACACCGGGGAGCTGTTTTTT. Encoded protein: CASSLDPGANTGELFF.

The rearrangement uses TRBV12-3 or TRBV12-4 and TRBJ1-1; possible D gene TRBD1, 5 bases. The CDR3 extends over 13 amino acids. The V and J ends lost 7 bases and 5 bases respectively, with 14 bases between them. The CDR3, as DNA: TGTGCCAGCAACCGAGACAGTGTGACTGAAGCTTTCTTT. Amino acids: CASNRDSVTEAFF.

The rearrangement links TRBV4-1 to TRBJ2-2, with D possibly being TRBD1 (5 bases). Trimming pared 4 bases from V and 1 base from J, leaving 10 bases between. CDR1 and CDR2 (germline): MGHRA, YSYEKL. The CDR3 loop spans 15 amino acids. For the CDR3, the DNA is TGCGCCAGCAGCCCACCAGGGATGAACACCGGGGAGCTGTTTTTT. Amino acids: CASSPPGMNTGELFF.

This clonotype was detected a few times. The chain links TRBV3-1 to TRBJ2-3; D not resolved. This CDR3 spans 13 amino acids. V lost 2 bases and J 0 bases, leaving 3 bases between the germline ends. Germline-derived CDR1 and CDR2 are LGHDT and YNNKEL (reference sequence). The CDR3 DNA is TGTGCCAGCAGCCAATCAAGCACAGATACGCAGTATTTT. Residues: CASSQSSTDTQYF.

J is TRBJ1-4 and V is TRBV24-1; D may be TRBD1 (5 bases). The CDR3 totals 14 residues. Trimming cost V 7 bases and J 6 bases, with 14 bases left between them. CDR1 and CDR2 from the germline V gene are KGHDR and SFDVKD. This chain's CDR3 is CATSPGTLDEKLFF. The CDR3 nucleotides read TGTGCCACCAGCCCAGGGACGTTAGATGAAAAACTGTTTTTT.

This chain joins TRBV6-5 and TRBJ1-2; maybe TRBD1 (5 bases). Germline V gene lookup returns CDR1 MNHEY and CDR2 SVGAGI. The CDR3 contains 15 residues. V was clipped by 3 bases and J by 4 bases, with 15 bases between them. CDR3 residues: CASSYRSGAGYGYTF. The CDR3 coding sequence is TGTGCCAGCAGTTATAGGTCCGGGGCGGGCTATGGCTACACCTTC.

This clonotype was picked up a small number of times. The CDR3 spells CASSESWGPYEQYF. In nucleotides, the CDR3 is TGCGCCAGCAGTGAGTCGTGGGGGCCCTACGAGCAGTACTTC. J is TRBJ2-7 and V is TRBV10-2; possible D gene TRBD1, 6 bases. Germline V gene sequence: CDR1 WSHSY, CDR2 SAAADI. The CDR3 contains 14 residues. Trimming removed 0 bases at V and 2 bases at J, with 8 bases between.

V usage is TRBV29-1 and J usage is TRBJ2-1; no definite D call. CDR1 is SQVTM and CDR2 is ANQGSEA in the germline V gene. The CDR3 runs to 13 residues. V lost 1 base and J lost 4, with 8 bases in between. Here the CDR3 reads CSVEGQTYNEQFF. The CDR3 coding sequence is TGCAGCGTTGAAGGCCAAACTTACAATGAGCAGTTCTTC.

This sequence joins TRBV12-3 or TRBV12-4 and TRBJ2-2; a possible D gene is TRBD1 (7 bases). V shed 6 bases and J shed 4 bases, with 12 bases lying between them. This CDR3 has 14 residues. The CDR3 DNA reads TGTGCCAGCAGGGCGGGACAGAGCACCGGGGAGCTGTTTTTT. Its translation: CASRAGQSTGELFF.

The chain combines TRBV10-3 with TRBJ2-5; D is unclear. V was clipped by 4 bases and J by 1 base, with 16 bases between them. The CDR3 is made up of 16 amino acids. Germline V gives CDR1 ENHRY, CDR2 SYGVKD. The CDR3 is CAISGTYEIIQETQYF. In DNA, the CDR3 is TGTGCCATCAGTGGGACCTACGAGATTATCCAAGAGACCCAGTACTTC.